This record concerns one TCR beta chain sequence. Its specificity is unknown. This entry belongs to a study of T cells after yellow fever vaccination. The germline V gene encodes CDR1 LGHNA and CDR2 YSLEER. This CDR3 region has 16 residues. Deletions cut 4 bases from V and 4 bases from J, with 19 bases between. Findings and caveats of the study: Bulk-population clonotypes that are abundant could appear as contaminants in FACS-sorted repertoires. Most clones from primary vaccination were detected again post-booster (about 96% CD4, about 88% CD8).

TCRdb redid the calling of the 5' RACE reads with MiXCR, one entry per CDR3 protein. The sample lists 600,000 to 750,000 distinct CDR3 sequences; roughly an eighth were seen once. The V and J genes are TRBV4-3 and TRBJ2-5; the D gene is possibly TRBD1 (6 bases). The sequence was collected from a man aged 25-40 years who received the YFV17D yellow fever vaccine. Here the sequenced sample was PBMCs, taken on the day of the yellow fever booster vaccination. The CDR3 nucleotides are TGCGCCAGCAGCCTCTACAGGGTTGGTGGACGAGAGACCCAGTACTTC. Translated: CASSLYRVGGRETQYF.